Listed here are 25 T cell receptor beta chains from one sample, sequenced in a study of post-analysis software for immune sequencing data. The antigens these receptors bind are not known. Researchers reported that TCR beta cDNA libraries carried unique molecular identifiers. TCRdb re-called the PCR reads with MiXCR, one entry per CDR3 protein. The table shows some 800,000 distinct CDR3 sequences, with about 43% occurring only once. Whole-study results and caveats: Compared with controls, patients had more of about five TRBV segments, including TRBV5-6, TRBV5-1 and TRBV20-1.

Sequenced sample: blood. The receptors were sampled from a girl under 18 with multiple sclerosis.

This clonotype was counted a single time. The chain joins TRBV11-3 to TRBJ2-3; possibly TRBD1 for D (5 bases). Trimming pared 2 bases from V and 3 bases from J, leaving 12 bases between. Germline V gene lookup returns CDR1 SGHNT and CDR2 YENEEA. This CDR3 contains 15 residues. Here the CDR3 reads CASSLLRKGTDTQYF. In DNA form, the CDR3 reads TGTGCCAGCAGCTTACTCCGGAAGGGGACAGATACGCAGTATTTT. Together with reference TRBV11-3 and TRBJ2-3, the CDR3 gives the full variable domain: EAGVVQSPRYKIIEKKQPVAFWCNPISGHNTLYWYLQNLGQGPELLIRYENEEAVDDSQLPKDRFSAERLKGVDSTLKIQPAELGDSAVYLCASSLLRKGTDTQYFGPGTRLTVL.

CDR3 region: CASSSAGTRREQFF. CDR3 nucleotide sequence: TGCGCCAGCAGCTCGGCCGGGACTAGGAGAGAGCAGTTCTTC. The gene calls are TRBV5-1 and TRBJ2-1; 8 nucleotides align to TRBD2. J gave up 10 bases and V 3 bases, and 9 bases lay outside the gene matches. Looked up from germline, CDR1 is SGHRS and CDR2 is YFSETQ. This CDR3 has 14 residues.

The chain uses TRBV6-6 and TRBJ2-7; D is undetermined. V was cut by 5 bases and J by 3 bases, with 14 bases left in between. This CDR3 is built from 14 residues. CDR1 MNHNY and CDR2 SVGAGI come from the germline V gene (reference sequence). The CDR3 protein is CASSLQVDYYEQYF. Written as DNA, the CDR3 is TGTGCCAGCAGTCTGCAGGTGGATTACTACGAGCAGTACTTC.

V gene TRBV6-5 combines with J gene TRBJ2-3, with D possibly matching TRBD2 (6 bases). Germline CDR1 reads MNHEY; CDR2 reads SVGAGI. V lost 6 bases and J lost 1, with 14 bases in between. The CDR3 is 15 amino acids. CDR3 region: CASRPRGTGTDTQYF. The CDR3 bases are TGTGCCAGCAGGCCTCGCGGGACGGGCACAGATACGCAGTATTTT.

The gene calls are TRBV7-9 and TRBJ1-1, with D unclear. Germline V lookup: CDR1 SEHNR, CDR2 FQNEAQ (reference sequence). The CDR3 sequence is 15 residues long. The V end was cut by 5 bases, the J end by 0 bases, with 13 bases between. In DNA form, the CDR3 reads TGTGCCAGCAGCCCCTCCCTCGGGTTGAACACTGAAGCTTTCTTT. Amino acid sequence: CASSPSLGLNTEAFF.

The chain joins TRBV29-1 to TRBJ2-1; either TRBD1 or TRBD2 may supply D (5 bases each). Germline CDR1 SQVTM, CDR2 ANQGSEA. The CDR3 is 16 amino acids. V lost 0 bases to trimming and J lost 6 bases, with 18 bases between them. The CDR3 DNA sequence: TGCAGCGTTGAAGATGCTTGGAGAGGGGTGGCCAATGAGCAGTTCTTC. Encoded protein: CSVEDAWRGVANEQFF.

The rearrangement joins TRBV7-9 to TRBJ2-5; no clear D gene. Germline values: CDR1 SEHNR, CDR2 FQNEAQ (reference sequence). V was shortened by 3 bases and J by 1 base, with 12 bases between the two germline ends. The CDR3 totals 15 residues. The CDR3 DNA is TGTGCCAGCAGCTTGTCCATCGGGCCCCAAGAGACCCAGTACTTC. Its protein product is CASSLSIGPQETQYF.

This chain connects TRBV25-1 to TRBJ2-5, with no clear D. Trimming stripped 3 bases from V and 5 bases from J, with 10 bases between. Germline values: CDR1 MGHDK, CDR2 SYGVNS. This CDR3 comprises 13 residues. CDR3 region: CASSDMAFETQYF. DNA for the CDR3: TGTGCCAGCAGTGATATGGCGTTTGAGACCCAGTACTTC.

The chain is built from TRBV5-1 and TRBJ2-3, with a tentative D call TRBD1 (6 bases). V lost 5 bases and J 4 bases, leaving 14 bases between the germline ends. The CDR3 length is 14 residues. Looked up from germline, CDR1 is SGHRS and CDR2 is YFSETQ. CDR3 DNA: TGCGCCAGCAGGGCAGGGGCGCAGCCAGATACGCAGTATTTT. Protein product: CASRAGAQPDTQYF.

In this sample, this clonotype turned up a few times. The chain uses TRBV20-1 and TRBJ1-4; 11 bases line up with TRBD1. Per the germline V gene, CDR1 is DFQATT and CDR2 is SNEGSKA (reference sequence). Unmatched junction bases numbered 0, after V lost 3 bases and J lost 0 bases. The CDR3 is made up of 15 amino acids. The CDR3 here is CSARGQGATNEKLFF. CDR3 nucleotides: TGCAGTGCTAGGGGACAGGGGGCAACTAATGAAAAACTGTTTTTT.

The rearrangement uses TRBV3-1 and TRBJ2-1; 9 positions match TRBD2. This CDR3 is 17 amino acids long. The V gene end was trimmed by 3 bases and the J gene end by 1 base; junction bases not matched to a gene: 7. Germline loops: CDR1 LGHDT, CDR2 YNNKEL (reference sequence). The DNA of the CDR3 is TGTGCCAGCAGCCAGATTAGCGGGAGAAGTTCCTACAATGAGCAGTTCTTC. Translating it yields CASSQISGRSSYNEQFF.

V usage is TRBV7-2 and J usage is TRBJ2-7; TRBD1 or TRBD2 may be the D gene (5 bases each). Trimming removed 5 bases from V and 10 bases from J, with 30 bases in between. Germline V gives CDR1 SGHTA, CDR2 FQGNSA. This CDR3 region has 17 residues. CDR3 bases: TGTGCCAGCAGCACATACATACGGGGCGTGTCGTGTGACACCCAGTACTTC. It is translated as CASSTYIRGVSCDTQYF.

This clonotype came up many times. The chain joins TRBV20-1 to TRBJ2-5, with no clear D. Germline loops: CDR1 DFQATT, CDR2 SNEGSKA (reference sequence). The CDR3 runs to 9 residues. Between the trimmed V and J ends, which lost 3 bases and 5 bases, there was a span of 1 base. The CDR3 coding sequence is TGCAGTGCTAGGGAGACCCAGTACTTC. Encoded protein: CSARETQYF.

The table lists this clonotype with a count of one. The chain links TRBV14 to TRBJ2-4; D is unresolved. Gene TRBJ2-7 matches the end of the DNA better, so the J call may be wrong. The length of the CDR3 is 12 residues. Germline CDR1 reads SGHDN; CDR2 reads FVKESK. CDR3 nucleotide sequence: TGTGCCAGCAGCCAAGATCAGAACGAGCAGTACTTC. Protein sequence: CASSQDQNEQYF.

The CDR3 spells CASVKGTSGSADTQYF. CDR3 coding DNA: TGCGCCAGCGTCAAGGGGACTAGCGGGAGTGCAGATACGCAGTATTTT. The rearrangement links TRBV4-3 to TRBJ2-3; TRBD2 matches 14 bases. Germline V gene data show CDR1 as LGHNA and CDR2 as YSLEER. After removal of 8 bases from V and 4 bases from J, the junction contained 8 bases not matched to a gene. The CDR3 length is 16 residues.

J is TRBJ2-5 and V is TRBV5-6, with 8 bases fitting TRBD2. The length of the CDR3 is 13 residues. In germline, CDR1 is SGHDT, CDR2 YYEEEE. Trimming cost V 6 bases and J 5 bases; bases outside gene matches: 6. The CDR3 reads CASTGRDGETQYF. DNA of the CDR3: TGTGCCAGCACCGGGAGGGACGGGGAGACCCAGTACTTC. Full variable domain (missing parts from reference TRBV5-6 and TRBJ2-5): DAGVTQSPTHLIKTRGQQVTLRCSPKSGHDTVSWYQQALGQGPQFIFQYYEEEERQRGNFPDRFSGHQFPNYSSELNVNALLLGDSALYLCASTGRDGETQYFGPGTRLLVL.

The J gene is TRBJ1-1, the V gene TRBV28, with D hard to call. The CDR3 covers 16 residues. Germline values: CDR1 MDHEN, CDR2 SYDVKM. Between the trimmed V and J ends, which lost 3 bases and 1 base, there was a span of 15 bases. The CDR3 region has the DNA TGTGCCAGCAGTTTTGAGTCGACAAGGAGGAACACTGAAGCTTTCTTT. This encodes CASSFESTRRNTEAFF.

V gene TRBV5-1 combines with J gene TRBJ2-6, with D hard to call. CDR1 is SGHRS, CDR2 YFSETQ, per germline. The CDR3 is 14 amino acids. The V gene lost 3 bases and the J gene lost 4 bases, with 8 bases spanning the gap. The CDR3 loop reads CASSWAKGANVLTF. The CDR3 region has the DNA TGCGCCAGCAGCTGGGCCAAGGGGGCCAACGTCCTGACTTTC.

This clonotype was counted only a few times. The rearrangement links TRBV20-1 to TRBJ2-1, with TRBD1 matching over 9 bases. CDR3 length: 14 amino acids. The germline V gene has CDR1 DFQATT and CDR2 SNEGSKA (reference sequence). Trimming removed 1 base from V and 9 bases from J; junction bases left unmatched: 7. Here the CDR3 reads CSARVSGQGVEQFF. The DNA of the CDR3 is TGCAGTGCTAGAGTTTCGGGACAGGGAGTTGAGCAGTTCTTC.

The chain links TRBV7-2 to TRBJ2-1, with 8 bases lining up with TRBD2. The CDR3 sequence is 19 residues long. With 4 bases clipped from V and 0 bases from J, the junction kept 14 bases outside the gene matches. Germline lookup yields CDR1 SGHTA and CDR2 FQGNSA. CDR3 bases: TGTGCCAGCAGCTATAGGCCCGTACTAGCGGCAAGCTCCTACAATGAGCAGTTCTTC. This codes for CASSYRPVLAASSYNEQFF.

This clonotype has a handful of counts. One junction end disagrees with the germline gene, perhaps due to a read error. V and J are TRBV5-5 and TRBJ2-3; D unclear. The CDR3 length is 13 residues. Looked up from germline, CDR1 is SGHKS and CDR2 is YYEKEE (reference sequence). CDR3 DNA sequence: TGTGCCAGCAGCTTGGAGGGCTCAGATACACAGTATTTT. The encoded protein is CASSLEGSDTQYF.

This clonotype was found a few times. The rearrangement joins TRBV12-3 or TRBV12-4 to TRBJ1-1, with TRBD1 as a possible D gene (5 bases). The CDR3 loop spans 14 amino acids. Deletions cut 6 bases from V and 1 base from J, with 12 bases between. This CDR3 reads CASRATGGNTEAFF. The CDR3 nucleotides are TGTGCCAGCAGGGCGACGGGGGGGAACACTGAAGCTTTCTTT.

This clonotype turned up a few times. V usage is TRBV7-9 and J usage is TRBJ2-5; 11 positions agree with TRBD1. This CDR3 has 14 amino acids. The V and J ends lost 4 bases and 5 bases, in that order; junction bases with no gene match: 3. CDR1 and CDR2 (germline): SEHNR, FQNEAQ (reference sequence). DNA for the CDR3: TGTGCCAGCAGCTACGGGACAGGGGGGGAGACCCAGTACTTC. Its translation: CASSYGTGGETQYF. Variable domain in full (rest from reference TRBV7-9 and TRBJ2-5): DTGVSQNPRHKITKRGQNVTFRCDPISEHNRLYWYRQTLGQGPEFLTYFQNEAQLEKSRLLSDRFSAERPKGSFSTLEIQRTEQGDSAMYLCASSYGTGGETQYFGPGTRLLVL.

The chain joins TRBV7-8 to TRBJ2-5; tentative D call: TRBD2 (5 bases). The CDR3 has 16 amino acids. Trimming took 2 bases from V and 4 from J, leaving 17 bases between them. Germline CDR1 reads SGHVS; CDR2 reads FQNEAQ. The CDR3 here is CASSLRFMRRGETQYF. The CDR3, as DNA: TGTGCCAGCAGCTTAAGATTTATGCGTCGGGGAGAGACCCAGTACTTC.

This clonotype was counted between two and nine times. The chain uses TRBV7-2 and TRBJ2-5; D gene ambiguous. Trimming removed 3 bases at V and 6 bases at J, with 8 bases between. CDR1 is SGHTA, CDR2 FQGNSA, per germline. The CDR3 contains 12 residues. The DNA for the CDR3 is TGTGCCAGCAGCTTCGAGCAAAAGACCCAGTACTTC. Translating it yields CASSFEQKTQYF. Full variable domain (rest looked up from reference TRBV7-2 and TRBJ2-5): GAGVSQSPSNKVTEKGKDVELRCDPISGHTALYWYRQSLGQGLEFLIYFQGNSAPDKSGLPSDRFSAERTGGSVSTLTIQRTQQEDSAVYLCASSFEQKTQYFGPGTRLLVL.